These 25 T cell receptor beta chains were all obtained from the same sample, sequenced in a study of T cell responses to AZD1222 COVID-19 vaccine. Profiled with immunoSEQ multiplex PCR; TCRdb holds only in-frame clones, not every one. The table records approximately 180,000 clones, approximately 92% of them present only once. The starting material was peripheral blood, obtained 28 days after the second dose of the MenACWY control vaccine. All receptors derive from an adult who received the MenACWY meningococcal vaccine as a control.

This chain joins TRBV7-9 and TRBJ1-2; D uncertain. The CDR3 is 12 amino acids. Trimming stripped 1 base from V and 11 bases from J, with 11 bases between. Germline CDR1 SEHNR, CDR2 FQNEAQ (reference sequence). The CDR3 sequence: CASSLDSGLYTF. The CDR3 nucleotides are TGTGCCAGCAGCTTAGATTCCGGACTTTACACCTTC.

The genes are TRBV12-5 and TRBJ1-2, with D possibly matching TRBD1 (5 bases). CDR1 and CDR2 from the germline V gene are LGHNT and FRNRAP. Trimming stripped 5 bases from V and 4 bases from J, with 17 bases between. The CDR3 sequence is 15 residues long. CDR3 sequence reads: CASGPNGPGPYGYTF. The CDR3 DNA reads as TGTGCTAGTGGTCCTAACGGCCCGGGACCCTATGGCTACACCTTC.

This rearrangement joins TRBV28 to TRBJ2-4; 9 nucleotides align to TRBD1. This CDR3 has 16 residues. V dropped 2 bases and J dropped 8; count of bases not matched to a gene: 10. Germline CDR1 reads MDHEN; CDR2 reads SYDVKM. The CDR3 loop reads CASSLLTTGGRDIQYF. DNA for the CDR3: TGTGCCAGCAGTTTACTGACAACAGGGGGCAGGGACATTCAGTACTTC.

This chain links TRBV16 with TRBJ1-1, with 7 bases that match TRBD1. Unmatched junction bases numbered 3, after V lost 1 base and J lost 1 base. Germline assignment: CDR1 KGHSY and CDR2 FQNENV. CDR3 length: 15 residues. The CDR3 DNA reads TGTGCCAGCAGCCAATTTCCAGGGGGGAACACTGAAGCTTTCTTT. Protein product: CASSQFPGGNTEAFF.

The chain is built from TRBV6-6 and TRBJ2-1, with D possibly TRBD1 on 6 matching bases. The V end was cut by 6 bases, the J end by 9 bases, with 15 bases between. Germline CDR1 and CDR2: MNHNY and SVGAGI (reference sequence). This CDR3 has 13 amino acids. The CDR3 is CASSSTGQSEQFF. DNA of the CDR3: TGTGCCAGCAGCTCCACAGGGCAGAGTGAGCAGTTCTTC.

This clone was seen just once. The genes are TRBV10-3 and TRBJ2-1; 9 bases line up with TRBD2. The CDR3 runs to 15 residues. The ends lost 7 bases at V and 5 bases at J; junction bases unmatched: 9. Germline V gives CDR1 ENHRY, CDR2 SYGVKD. The CDR3 sequence: CAIKPSGRTDNEQFF. For the CDR3, the DNA is TGTGCCATCAAACCAAGCGGGAGGACCGACAATGAGCAGTTCTTC.

The chain links TRBV11-3 to TRBJ2-5; perhaps TRBD2 as D (6 bases). Germline values: CDR1 SGHNT, CDR2 YENEEA. V was shortened by 5 bases and J by 5 bases, with 15 bases between the two germline ends. The CDR3 contains 14 residues. The CDR3 is CASSARTTKETQYF. In DNA, the CDR3 is TGTGCCAGCAGCGCGAGGACTACGAAGGAGACCCAGTACTTC.

The chain links TRBV6-2 or TRBV6-3 to TRBJ2-7, with 8 bases identical to TRBD1. The length of the CDR3 is 16 residues. Trimming took 2 bases from V and 3 from J; bases not matched to a gene: 9. Germline CDR1 is MNHEY and CDR2 is SVGEGT. CDR3 residues: CASSYPPGQDFYEQYF. The DNA of the CDR3 is TGTGCCAGCAGTTACCCTCCGGGACAGGACTTCTACGAGCAGTACTTC.

The rearrangement joins TRBV14 to TRBJ1-2, with a weak D call TRBD1 (5 bases). The V end lost 4 bases, the J end lost 4 bases, and 10 bases lay between the germline ends. Germline V CDR1 and CDR2: SGHDN, FVKESK. This CDR3 is built from 13 residues. CDR3 sequence reads: CASSPGSVYGYTF. CDR3 DNA sequence: TGTGCCAGCAGCCCAGGGTCAGTCTATGGCTACACCTTC.

The V and J genes are TRBV2 and TRBJ1-4; TRBD1 aligns across 9 bases. The V and J ends lost 7 bases and 8 bases, in that order; junction bases with no gene match: 5. CDR3 length equals 13 residues. Germline values: CDR1 SNHLY, CDR2 FYNNEI. The CDR3 is CASTRDRDEKLFF. CDR3 sequence (DNA): TGTGCCAGCACCCGGGACAGGGACGAAAAACTGTTTTTT.

V usage is TRBV5-1 and J usage is TRBJ2-1; TRBD2 agrees at 9 bases. Germline V gene sequence: CDR1 SGHRS, CDR2 YFSETQ. J lost 7 bases, V lost 6 bases, and 8 bases had no gene match. The CDR3 loop spans 14 amino acids. The CDR3 DNA is TGCGCCAGCATTGGGCTAGCGGGACCTAATGAGCAGTTCTTC. It specifies CASIGLAGPNEQFF.

With regard to this clone: This specimen includes other DNA sequences encoding the same CDR3. The chain has TRBV5-1 and TRBJ2-1; the match to TRBD2 covers 12 bases. V was pared by 4 bases and J by 5 bases, with 1 base of the junction left unmatched. The CDR3 is 14 amino acids. Looked up from germline, CDR1 is SGHRS and CDR2 is YFSETQ. The CDR3 protein is CASSRTSGNNEQFF. The DNA for the CDR3 is TGCGCCAGCAGCCGGACTAGCGGGAACAATGAGCAGTTCTTC.

This clone was counted a single time. One junction end disagrees with the germline gene, perhaps due to a read error. The rearrangement links TRBV7-7 to TRBJ2-2; no clear D gene. This CDR3 contains 14 residues. Germline CDR1 SSHAT, CDR2 FNYEAQ (reference sequence). The CDR3 nucleotides are TGTGCTAGCAGCCCCCTATCGAACACCGGGGAGCTGTTTTTT. It is translated as CASSPLSNTGELFF.

The genes are TRBV29-1 and TRBJ1-1, with TRBD1 identical over 8 bases. V trimming: 6 bases; J trimming: 2 bases; junction bases outside the gene matches: 8. The CDR3 runs 14 residues. Germline lookup yields CDR1 SQVTM and CDR2 ANQGSEA. CDR3 DNA: TGCAGCGTCCAAGGGACAGGCATTAACACTGAAGCTTTCTTT. Translated, it gives CSVQGTGINTEAFF. The entire variable domain, with the rest obtained from reference TRBV29-1 and TRBJ1-1, is as follows: SAVISQKPSRDICQRGTSLTIQCQVDSQVTMMFWYRQQPGQSLTLIATANQGSEATYESGFVIDKFPISRPNLTFSTLTVSNMSPEDSSIYLCSVQGTGINTEAFFGQGTRLTVV.

The rearrangement joins TRBV28 to TRBJ1-2; tentative D call: TRBD1 (6 bases). V was shortened by 7 bases and J by 7 bases, with 16 bases between the two germline ends. The CDR3 loop spans 13 amino acids. Per the germline V gene, CDR1 is MDHEN and CDR2 is SYDVKM. The CDR3 region is CASTQGYGRGYTF. The CDR3 DNA sequence: TGTGCCAGCACGCAGGGGTATGGACGTGGCTACACCTTC.

A single count supports this clone. This rearrangement joins TRBV7-3 to TRBJ1-2; the D gene is possibly TRBD1 (6 bases). Trimming shortened V by 4 bases and J by 7 bases, and 13 bases separated the two germline ends. The CDR3 is 13 residues long. In germline, CDR1 is SGHTA, CDR2 FQGTGA. Here the CDR3 reads CASSSTGMGGYTF. The CDR3 DNA follows: TGTGCCAGCAGCTCCACAGGGATGGGTGGCTACACCTTC.

This clone was recorded once. This rearrangement joins TRBV6-2 or TRBV6-3 to TRBJ1-5; 7 bases match TRBD1. Germline V gene sequence: CDR1 MNHEY, CDR2 SVGEGT. The CDR3 contains 16 residues. V gave up 6 bases and J gave up 1 base; unmatched junction bases: 9. The CDR3 loop reads CASSSDRVGSNQPQHF. The CDR3 DNA follows: TGTGCCAGCAGCTCCGACAGGGTGGGAAGCAATCAGCCCCAGCATTTT.

The gene calls are TRBV30 and TRBJ2-7; 10 bases map to TRBD1. Germline V gene sequence: CDR1 GTSNPN, CDR2 SVGIG (reference sequence). There are 16 residues in the CDR3. J lost 6 bases, V lost 1 base, and 12 bases had no gene match. CDR3 coding DNA: TGTGCCTGGAGTGCTCTTTCTCCTTGGACAGGGGGCGAGCAGTACTTC. It encodes CAWSALSPWTGGEQYF.

The V gene is TRBV19, the J gene TRBJ2-6; the D is unclear. Trimming left V 5 bases short and J 0 bases short, with 14 bases between. The CDR3 sequence is 17 residues long. CDR1 is LNHDA and CDR2 is SQIVND in the germline V gene (reference sequence). CDR3 in amino acids: CASSARTDRSGANVLTF. CDR3 DNA sequence: TGTGCCAGTAGTGCCCGGACCGATCGCTCTGGGGCCAACGTCCTGACTTTC.

The chain carries TRBV20-1 and TRBJ1-5, with D perhaps matching TRBD1 (6 bases). This CDR3 has 14 residues. V was cut by 3 bases and J by 6 bases, with 15 bases left in between. Per the germline V gene, CDR1 is DFQATT and CDR2 is SNEGSKA (reference sequence). The CDR3 nucleotides read TGCAGTGCTAGTGGGGGGGGCCCGGGTCAGCCCCAGCATTTT. Encoded protein: CSASGGGPGQPQHF.

The chain recombines TRBV2 with TRBJ1-5; no definite D call. The CDR3 totals 13 residues. Trimming took off 2 bases at V and 2 bases at J, with 4 bases between the two ends. In germline, CDR1 is SNHLY, CDR2 FYNNEI. CDR3 bases: TGTGCCAGCAGTGAACAAGGCAATCAGCCCCAGCATTTT. Protein sequence: CASSEQGNQPQHF.

The table lists this clone with a count of one. This rearrangement joins TRBV7-2 to TRBJ2-3; TRBD2 agrees at 7 bases. Trimming took 4 bases from V and 4 from J; bases not matched to a gene: 5. CDR3 size: 14 residues. Germline V gene data show CDR1 as SGHTA and CDR2 as FQGNSA. The DNA of the CDR3 is TGTGCCAGCAGCTGGAGGACTAGTTCAGATACGCAGTATTTT. This codes for CASSWRTSSDTQYF.

This chain's CDR3 is CASSPPGTQLGNQPQHF. Written as DNA, the CDR3 is TGTGCCAGCTCACCTCCCGGGACACAGCTTGGCAATCAGCCCCAGCATTTT. The rearrangement uses TRBV18 and TRBJ1-5; D is possibly TRBD1 (6 bases). Trimming took 3 bases from V and 2 from J, leaving 17 bases between them. The CDR3 is 17 residues long. Germline V CDR1 and CDR2: KGHSH, LQKENI.

The chain carries TRBV27 and TRBJ2-7; D unresolved. V was shortened by 2 bases and J by 3 bases, with 11 bases between the two germline ends. This CDR3 has 14 amino acids. CDR1 and CDR2 (germline): MNHEY, SMNVEV (reference sequence). CDR3 in DNA: TGTGCCAGCAGTTTAGGGGTCCCTTTCTACGAGCAGTACTTC. Translating gives CASSLGVPFYEQYF.

Only a few counts were recorded for this clone. The rearrangement uses TRBV5-1 and TRBJ2-3; 7 bases match TRBD2. Germline-derived CDR1 and CDR2 are SGHRS and YFSETQ. The CDR3 sequence is 17 residues long. Trimming at V came to 1 base and at J to 6 bases, leaving 14 bases not matched to a gene. Here the CDR3 DNA reads TGCGCCAGCAGCTTGATGCCTAGCGGTAGGCTCGGGGATACGCAGTATTTT. Encoded protein: CASSLMPSGRLGDTQYF.